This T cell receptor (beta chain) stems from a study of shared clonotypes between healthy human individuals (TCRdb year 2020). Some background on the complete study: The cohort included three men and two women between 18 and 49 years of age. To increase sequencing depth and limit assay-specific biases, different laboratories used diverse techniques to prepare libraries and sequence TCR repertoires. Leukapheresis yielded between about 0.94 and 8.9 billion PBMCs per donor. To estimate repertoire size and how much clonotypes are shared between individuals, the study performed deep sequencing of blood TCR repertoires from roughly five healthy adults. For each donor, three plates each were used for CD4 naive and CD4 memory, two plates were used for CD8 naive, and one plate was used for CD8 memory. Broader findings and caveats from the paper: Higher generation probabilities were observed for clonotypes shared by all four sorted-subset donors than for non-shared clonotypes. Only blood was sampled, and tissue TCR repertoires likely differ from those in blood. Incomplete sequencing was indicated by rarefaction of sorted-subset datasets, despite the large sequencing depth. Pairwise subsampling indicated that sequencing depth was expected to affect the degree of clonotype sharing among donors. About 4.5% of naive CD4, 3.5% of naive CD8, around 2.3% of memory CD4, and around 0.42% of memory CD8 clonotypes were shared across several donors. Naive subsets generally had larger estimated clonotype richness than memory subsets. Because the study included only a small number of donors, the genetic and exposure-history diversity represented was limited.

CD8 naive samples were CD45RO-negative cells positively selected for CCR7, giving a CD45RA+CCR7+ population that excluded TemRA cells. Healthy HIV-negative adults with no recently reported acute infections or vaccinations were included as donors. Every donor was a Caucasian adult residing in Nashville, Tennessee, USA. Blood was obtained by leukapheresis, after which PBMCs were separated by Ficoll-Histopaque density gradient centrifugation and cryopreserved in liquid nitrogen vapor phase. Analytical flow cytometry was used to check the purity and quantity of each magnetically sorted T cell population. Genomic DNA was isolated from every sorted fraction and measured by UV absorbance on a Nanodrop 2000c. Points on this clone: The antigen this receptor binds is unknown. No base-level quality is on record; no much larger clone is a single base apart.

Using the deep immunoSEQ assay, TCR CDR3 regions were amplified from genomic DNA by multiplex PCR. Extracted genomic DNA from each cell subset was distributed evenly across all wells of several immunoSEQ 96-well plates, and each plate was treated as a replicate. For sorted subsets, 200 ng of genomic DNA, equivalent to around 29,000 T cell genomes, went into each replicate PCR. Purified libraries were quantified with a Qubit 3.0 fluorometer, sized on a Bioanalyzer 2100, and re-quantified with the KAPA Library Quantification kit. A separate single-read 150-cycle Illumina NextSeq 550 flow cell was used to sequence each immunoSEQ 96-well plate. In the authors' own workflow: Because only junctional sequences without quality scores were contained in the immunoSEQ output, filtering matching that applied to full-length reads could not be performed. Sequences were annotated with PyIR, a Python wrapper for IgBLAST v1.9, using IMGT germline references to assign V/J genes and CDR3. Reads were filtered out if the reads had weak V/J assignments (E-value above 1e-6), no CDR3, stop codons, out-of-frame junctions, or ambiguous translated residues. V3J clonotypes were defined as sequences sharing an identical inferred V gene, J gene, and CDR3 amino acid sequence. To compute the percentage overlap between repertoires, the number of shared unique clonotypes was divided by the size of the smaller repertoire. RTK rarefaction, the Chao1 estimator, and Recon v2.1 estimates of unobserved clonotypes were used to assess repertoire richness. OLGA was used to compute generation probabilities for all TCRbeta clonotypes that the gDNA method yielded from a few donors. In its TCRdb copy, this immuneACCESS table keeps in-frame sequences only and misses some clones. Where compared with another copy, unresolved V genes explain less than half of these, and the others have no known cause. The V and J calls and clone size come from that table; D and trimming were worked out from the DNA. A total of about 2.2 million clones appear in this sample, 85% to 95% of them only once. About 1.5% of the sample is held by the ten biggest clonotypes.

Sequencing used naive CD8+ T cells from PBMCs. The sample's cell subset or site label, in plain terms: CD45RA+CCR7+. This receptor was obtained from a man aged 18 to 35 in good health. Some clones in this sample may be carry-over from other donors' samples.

The nucleotides read TGTGCCAGCAGTACCAACAGGGACCTGTCCTACAATGAGCAGTTCTTC. Its coded protein is CASSTNRDLSYNEQFF. This chain joins TRBV28 to TRBJ2-1, with a tentative D gene TRBD1 over 6 matching bases. The CDR3 sequence holds 16 residues, the cysteine and phenylalanine included. Of the read, only the CDR3 DNA is kept; its 48 bases are in frame from base 1. V was cut back by 5 bases and J by 1 base, leaving a gap of 15 bases between them. CDR1 is given as MDHEN and CDR2 as SYDVKM, both from the germline V gene.